The present T cell receptor (beta chain) was sequenced within a study of blood T cell repertoires in COVID-19. Some clones are missing from TCRdb's copy, which holds only in-frame ones; the method was immunoSEQ multiplex PCR. This repertoire shows some 250,000 clones, 90% to 95% found once; its top ten account for approximately 1.3%. Participants were aged about 18 to 89 years from roughly 26 US areas. The germline CDR1 and CDR2 sequences are MNHNS and SASEGT. The V end lost 0 bases, the J end lost 8 bases, and 7 bases lay between the germline ends. CDR3 length equals 13 residues. The sequence derives from a human donor in a cohort exposed to, infected with or recovered from COVID-19 (not recorded which). The donor label of this sample is uncertain. Sequencing was carried out using PBMCs or T cells enriched from blood (not recorded which). The V and J genes are TRBV6-1 and TRBJ1-4; D not certain. The CDR3 sequence: CASSEAPGEKLFF. For the CDR3, the DNA is TGTGCCAGCAGTGAAGCCCCCGGGGAAAAACTGTTTTTT.